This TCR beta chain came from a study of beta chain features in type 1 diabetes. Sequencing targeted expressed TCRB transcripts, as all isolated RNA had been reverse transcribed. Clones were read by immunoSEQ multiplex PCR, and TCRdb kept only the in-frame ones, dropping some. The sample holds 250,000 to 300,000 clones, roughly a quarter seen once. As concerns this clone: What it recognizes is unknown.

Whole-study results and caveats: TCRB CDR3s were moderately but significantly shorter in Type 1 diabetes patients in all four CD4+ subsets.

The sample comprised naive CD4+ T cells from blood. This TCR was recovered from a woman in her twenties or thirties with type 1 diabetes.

DNA for the CDR3: TGTGCCAGCAGCTCGGGACTAGGAAACAATGAGCAGTTCTTC. This gives the protein CASSSGLGNNEQFF. V and J are TRBV7-3 and TRBJ2-1; 8 bases are shared with TRBD2. With 4 bases clipped from V and 5 bases from J, the junction kept 4 bases outside the gene matches. This CDR3 is 14 amino acids long. Germline-derived CDR1 and CDR2 are SGHTA and FQGTGA.